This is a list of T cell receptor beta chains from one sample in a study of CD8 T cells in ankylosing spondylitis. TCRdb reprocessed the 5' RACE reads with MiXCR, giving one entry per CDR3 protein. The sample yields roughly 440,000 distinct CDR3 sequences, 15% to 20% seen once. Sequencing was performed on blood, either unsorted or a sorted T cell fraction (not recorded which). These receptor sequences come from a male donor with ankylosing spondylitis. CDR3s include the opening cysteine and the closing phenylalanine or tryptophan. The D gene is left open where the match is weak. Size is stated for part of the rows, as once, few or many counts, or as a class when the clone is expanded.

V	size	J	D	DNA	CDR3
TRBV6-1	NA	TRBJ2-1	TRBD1	TGTGCCAGCAGCCAACCAACGGGACAGTTCTACAATGAGCAGTTCTTC	CASSQPTGQFYNEQFF
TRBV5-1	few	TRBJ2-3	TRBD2	TGCGCCAGCAGCCCTCCCTGGACTAGCGGTAGCACAGATACGCAGTATTTT	CASSPPWTSGSTDTQYF
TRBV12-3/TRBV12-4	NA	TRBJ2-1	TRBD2	TGTGCCAGCAGCTCCTCCCGACTAGCGGGGGTCTACAATGAGCAGTTCTTC	CASSSSRLAGVYNEQFF
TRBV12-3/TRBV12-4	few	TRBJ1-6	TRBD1	TGTGCCAGCAGTGAGCGGACAGGGAATTCACCCCTCCACTTT	CASSERTGNSPLHF
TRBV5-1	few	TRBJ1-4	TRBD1	TGCGCCAGCAGCTGGGGACAGGGGGCGGGTGAAAAACTGTTTTTT	CASSWGQGAGEKLFF
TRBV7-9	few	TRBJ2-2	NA	TGTGCCAGCAGCCAACTAGTTTTCAACACCGGGGAGCTGTTTTTT	CASSQLVFNTGELFF
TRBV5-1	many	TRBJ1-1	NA	TGCGCCAGCAGCTTGGCCGTCAGGGACCCTGAAGCTTTCTTT	CASSLAVRDPEAFF
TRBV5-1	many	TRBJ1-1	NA	TGCGCCAGCAGCTTGTACCGGGACCTTGAAGCTTTCTTT	CASSLYRDLEAFF
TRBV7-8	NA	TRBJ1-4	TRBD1	TGTGCCAGCAGCTGGGAGCAGCCCACAGGGGCTGGAAAACTGTTTTTT	CASSWEQPTGAGKLFF
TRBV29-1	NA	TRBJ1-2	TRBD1	TGCAGCGTGACAGGGGGTGGCTATGGCTACACCTTC	CSVTGGGYGYTF
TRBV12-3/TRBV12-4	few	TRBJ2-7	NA	TGTGCCAGCAGTTTCTACTTTTCCAGGGCCCCATCCTACGAGCAGTACTTC	CASSFYFSRAPSYEQYF
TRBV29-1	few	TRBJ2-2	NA	TGCAGCGCCCTCCCTCGGGCTAGGGGGTCGAACACCGGGGAGCTGTTTTTT	CSALPRARGSNTGELFF
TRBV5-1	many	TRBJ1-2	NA	TGCGCCAGCAGCTTGGACAGCTATGGCTACACCTTC	CASSLDSYGYTF
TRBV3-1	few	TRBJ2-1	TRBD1	TGTGCCAGCAGCCCTCAGAGGGACAGTCGGGGCAATGAGCAGTTCTTC	CASSPQRDSRGNEQFF
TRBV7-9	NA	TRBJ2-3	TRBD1	TGTGCCAGCAGCTACCTCCAGGGGGCGAAGTCTGATACGCAGTATTTT	CASSYLQGAKSDTQYF
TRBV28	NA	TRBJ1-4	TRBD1	TGTGCCAGCAGTCAAGGGGGACAGGGGGATGAAAAACTGTTTTTT	CASSQGGQGDEKLFF
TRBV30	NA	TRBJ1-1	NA	TGTGCCTGGAGTCCCGTCGGGGGCACTGAAGCTTTCTTT	CAWSPVGGTEAFF
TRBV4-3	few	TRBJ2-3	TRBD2	TGCGCCAGCAGCCAAGCGGGAGGGGCCACAGATACGCAGTATTTT	CASSQAGGATDTQYF
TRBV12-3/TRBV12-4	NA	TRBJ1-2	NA	TGTGCCAGCGGCATACGAACTAACTATGGCTACACCTTC	CASGIRTNYGYTF
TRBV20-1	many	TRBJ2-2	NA	TGCAGTGCTTTTCCCATCGACAATTACAACACCGGGGAGCTGTTTTTT	CSAFPIDNYNTGELFF
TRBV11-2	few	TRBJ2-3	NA	TGTGCCAGCAGCTTAAACCGACGGGGTGATACGCAGTATTTT	CASSLNRRGDTQYF
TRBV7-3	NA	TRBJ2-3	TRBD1	TGTGCCAGCCAACAGGGGGCCTTGGCAGATACGCAGTATTTT	CASQQGALADTQYF
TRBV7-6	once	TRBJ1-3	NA	TGTGCCAGCAGCTTTGCAGGGGGAAACACCATATATTTT	CASSFAGGNTIYF
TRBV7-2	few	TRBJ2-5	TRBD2	TGTGCCAGCAGGGGTAGCGGGGTTGTAGAGACCCAGTACTTC	CASRGSGVVETQYF
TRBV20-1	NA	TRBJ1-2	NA	TGCAGTGCTAGAGATTTTCGGGGGGACTATGGCTACACCTTC	CSARDFRGDYGYTF
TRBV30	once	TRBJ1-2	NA	TGTGCCTGGACCGACACCAGGGGCGACTATGGCTACACCTTC	CAWTDTRGDYGYTF
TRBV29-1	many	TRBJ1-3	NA	TGCAGCGTTGAAGACCCACAGGTTGAGTGCGGAAACACCATATATTTT	CSVEDPQVECGNTIYF
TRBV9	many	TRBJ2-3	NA	TGTGCCAGCAGCGTAGCCTTAGCAGATACGCAGTATTTT	CASSVALADTQYF
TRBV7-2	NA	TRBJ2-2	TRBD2	TGTGCCAGCAGCTTACTCGGGAGGCTGGCCGGGGAGCTGTTTTTT	CASSLLGRLAGELFF
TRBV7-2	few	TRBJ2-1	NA	TGTGCCAGCAGACGGGACTCCCGAACCCACAATGAGCAGTTCTTC	CASRRDSRTHNEQFF
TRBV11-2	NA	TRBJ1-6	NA	TGTGCCAGCAGCTTAGACGCCCTCCCCTACGATACTACACCCCTCCACTTT	CASSLDALPYDTTPLHF
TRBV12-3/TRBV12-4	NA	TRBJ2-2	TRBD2	TGTGCCAGCAGTCCCCAAACTAGCGGGAGGGCCACCGGGGAGCTGTTTTTT	CASSPQTSGRATGELFF
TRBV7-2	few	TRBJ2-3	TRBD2	TGTGCCAGCAGCCCCCAGACTAGCGCGGATACGCAGTATTTT	CASSPQTSADTQYF
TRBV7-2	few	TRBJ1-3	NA	TGTGCCAGCAGCTACTTCGACCCGGTGGGAAACACCATATATTTT	CASSYFDPVGNTIYF
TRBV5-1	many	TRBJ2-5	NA	TGCGCCAGCAGCTTGAGTGGGGGGTCAGAGACCCAGTACTTC	CASSLSGGSETQYF
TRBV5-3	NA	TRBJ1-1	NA	TGTGCCAGAAGCTTGGGCAGCCGGTCTGACTCGATGAACACTGAAGCTTTCTTT	CARSLGSRSDSMNTEAFF
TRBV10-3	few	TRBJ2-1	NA	TGTGCCATCAGTGCGCCTGGAGATGAGCAGTTCTTC	CAISAPGDEQFF
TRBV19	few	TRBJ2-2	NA	TGTGCCAGTAGTATCCCCGGGACCCCTCCCGGTGACGGGGAGCTGTTTTTT	CASSIPGTPPGDGELFF
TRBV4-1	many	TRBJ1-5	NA	TGCGCCAGCAGCCAAGATTCCTCCGGGGTGGGCAATCAGCCCCAGCATTTT	CASSQDSSGVGNQPQHF
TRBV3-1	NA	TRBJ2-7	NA	TGTGCCAGCAGCTCCTCGGCGGGAATCTACGAGCAGTACTTC	CASSSSAGIYEQYF
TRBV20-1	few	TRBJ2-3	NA	TGCAGTGCTAGAGTTTTAGGGTCCGCAGATACGCAGTATTTT	CSARVLGSADTQYF
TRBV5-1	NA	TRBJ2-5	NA	TGCGCCAGCAGCACCCAAAATGGGCAGCAGTACCAAGAGACCCAGTACTTC	CASSTQNGQQYQETQYF
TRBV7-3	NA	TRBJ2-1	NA	TGTGCCAGCAGCCCAAGAGAGCTAGCGCTTGGCTACAATGAGCAGTTCTTC	CASSPRELALGYNEQFF
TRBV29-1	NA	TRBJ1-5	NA	TGCAGCGTTGCGGCCGAGGGTGGCAATCAGCCCCAGCATTTT	CSVAAEGGNQPQHF
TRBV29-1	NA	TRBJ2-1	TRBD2	TGCAGCGTTGAAGGTGTAGGACCGGGACTAGCGGGAGCTGAGCAGTTCTTC	CSVEGVGPGLAGAEQFF